Listed here are 21 T cell receptor beta chains from one sample, sequenced in a study of blood T cell repertoires in COVID-19. Data came from immunoSEQ multiplex PCR; TCRdb stores just in-frame clones and leaves some out. This table holds hundreds of thousands of clones, over 65% found once. Sequencing was done on a sample of peripheral blood. The receptors shown here come from an older woman with active or convalescent COVID-19.

There are a few counts of this clone. The chain employs TRBV6-6 and TRBJ1-5, with 7 bases that match TRBD1. The CDR3 consists of 15 residues. Germline V gene data show CDR1 as MNHNY and CDR2 as SVGAGI (reference sequence). V shed 5 bases, J shed 3 bases, and the junction held 7 bases outside the gene matches. The CDR3 DNA reads as TGTGCCAGCAGTATATATGGGACAGACAATCAGCCCCAGCATTTT. Protein product: CASSIYGTDNQPQHF.

The rearrangement joins TRBV6-5 to TRBJ1-2; D is possibly TRBD1 (6 bases). CDR3 length: 13 amino acids. The V gene lost 4 bases and the J gene lost 8 bases, with 14 bases spanning the gap. Germline V CDR1 and CDR2: MNHEY, SVGAGI. The CDR3 DNA sequence: TGTGCCAGCAGTTTAACAGGGCAGGGAGGCTACACCTTC. Its protein is CASSLTGQGGYTF.

The chain combines TRBV5-5 with TRBJ2-7; TRBD2 aligns across 13 bases. CDR3 length equals 16 residues. Unmatched junction bases numbered 7, after V lost 4 bases and J lost 3 bases. The germline gives CDR1 SGHKS, CDR2 YYEKEE (reference sequence). The DNA for the CDR3 is TGTGCCAGCAGCACCCCAGGACTAGCGGGGGTCTACGAGCAGTACTTC. Protein sequence: CASSTPGLAGVYEQYF. Using reference TRBV5-5 and TRBJ2-7 for the parts outside the CDR3, the full variable domain is DAGVTQSPTHLIKTRGQQVTLRCSPISGHKSVSWYQQVLGQGPQFIFQYYEKEERGRGNFPDRFSARQFPNYSSELNVNALLLGDSALYLCASSTPGLAGVYEQYFGPGTRLTVT.

The rearrangement joins TRBV30 to TRBJ2-1; tentatively, D is TRBD2 (5 bases). Germline V gene data show CDR1 as GTSNPN and CDR2 as SVGIG (reference sequence). V gave up 2 bases and J gave up 9 bases, with 14 bases separating them. The CDR3 covers 13 residues. CDR3 in amino acids: CAWSLDPGFEQFF. The CDR3 coding sequence is TGTGCCTGGAGTTTAGATCCGGGGTTTGAGCAGTTCTTC.

This sequence joins TRBV18 and TRBJ2-5, with TRBD2 as a possible D gene (6 bases). Trimming shortened V by 6 bases and J by 3 bases, and 17 bases separated the two germline ends. The CDR3 has 15 amino acids. Germline V gene sequence: CDR1 KGHSH, CDR2 LQKENI. The CDR3 loop is CASSPSVVAEETQYF. The DNA of the CDR3 is TGTGCCAGCTCCCCGTCGGTGGTAGCGGAAGAGACCCAGTACTTC.

The rearrangement links TRBV5-5 to TRBJ1-1; D is possibly TRBD1 (5 bases). This CDR3 comprises 14 residues. V gave up 0 bases and J gave up 4 bases, with 10 bases separating them. Per germline, CDR1 SGHKS and CDR2 YYEKEE (reference sequence). CDR3 sequence (DNA): TGTGCCAGCAGCTTGGTCGGGAGGGGCACTGAAGCTTTCTTT. Translating gives CASSLVGRGTEAFF.

V usage is TRBV18 and J usage is TRBJ2-3, with D possibly TRBD2 on 6 matching bases. This CDR3 has 14 amino acids. The V gene lost 2 bases and the J gene lost 6 bases, with 12 bases spanning the gap. Per germline, CDR1 KGHSH and CDR2 LQKENI. CDR3 amino acids: CASSPGGGTDTQYF. Here the CDR3 DNA reads TGTGCCAGCTCACCAGGAGGCGGGACGGATACGCAGTATTTT. The variable domain in full, completed from reference TRBV18 and TRBJ2-3, reads NAGVMQNPRHLVRRRGQEARLRCSPMKGHSHVYWYRQLPEEGLKFMVYLQKENIIDESGMPKERFSAEFPKEGPSILRIQQVVRGDSAAYFCASSPGGGTDTQYFGPGTRLTVL.

J is TRBJ1-1 and V is TRBV11-2; 9 bases are shared with TRBD1. The CDR3 is made up of 16 amino acids. Germline-derived CDR1 and CDR2 are SGHAT and FQNNGV. Trimming at V came to 8 bases and at J to 1 base, leaving 11 bases not matched to a gene. For the CDR3, the DNA is TGTGCCAGCGAACGCCGGGACAGGGTCCAGAACACTGAAGCTTTCTTT. Encoded protein: CASERRDRVQNTEAFF.

Worth noting for this clone: The sample contains more than one DNA sequence encoding this CDR3. CDR3 sequence (DNA): TGTGCCAGCAGCGGACAGGGGCGCACTGAAGCTTTCTTT. Its protein product is CASSGQGRTEAFF. The chain is built from TRBV9 and TRBJ1-1; the match to TRBD1 covers 8 bases. The ends lost 3 bases at V and 4 bases at J; junction bases unmatched: 2. The germline gives CDR1 SGDLS, CDR2 YYNGEE. CDR3 size: 13 residues.

J is TRBJ1-1 and V is TRBV19, with 8 bases matching TRBD1. The CDR3 sequence is 15 residues long. Trimming cost V 1 base and J 1 base; bases outside gene matches: 2. In germline, CDR1 is LNHDA, CDR2 SQIVND (reference sequence). The CDR3 protein is CASSIGGTGNTEAFF. The CDR3 coding sequence is TGTGCCAGTAGTATAGGAGGGACAGGGAACACTGAAGCTTTCTTT.

This chain links TRBV5-6 with TRBJ1-6, with D perhaps TRBD1 (5 bases). The CDR3 contains 15 residues. Germline V gene data show CDR1 as SGHDT and CDR2 as YYEEEE. V was trimmed by 4 bases and J by 12 bases, leaving 20 bases between them. CDR3 sequence reads: CASSLSGGLGGPLHF. In DNA, the CDR3 is TGTGCCAGCAGCCTATCCGGGGGTCTCGGCGGACCCCTCCACTTT.

The CDR3 loop is CASRQNVVWREYF. The CDR3 DNA reads as TGTGCCAGCCGTCAAAACGTAGTGTGGCGGGAGTACTTC. The J gene is TRBJ2-4, the V gene TRBV27; weak D call: TRBD2 (5 bases). Germline CDR1 reads MNHEY; CDR2 reads SMNVEV (reference sequence). CDR3 length: 13 amino acids. V lost 8 bases to trimming and J lost 14 bases, with 22 bases between them.

The CDR3 reads CASSYTGEYGYTF. The DNA of the CDR3 is TGTGCCAGCAGTTACACTGGGGAGTATGGCTACACCTTC. The chain carries TRBV6-5 and TRBJ1-2, with D unresolved. This CDR3 is built from 13 residues. V lost 2 bases and J 5 bases, leaving 9 bases between the germline ends. Germline assignment: CDR1 MNHEY and CDR2 SVGAGI.

CDR3 sequence reads: CASRSVGSGRNEQFF. As DNA, the CDR3 is TGTGCCAGCCGTTCCGTGGGTAGCGGGAGGAATGAGCAGTTCTTC. V and J are TRBV9 and TRBJ2-1, with 10 nucleotides matching TRBD2. Germline CDR1 and CDR2: SGDLS and YYNGEE. V shed 7 bases and J 7 bases; nucleotides not matched to a gene: 11. The CDR3 contains 15 residues. Complete variable domain (other parts from reference TRBV9 and TRBJ2-1): DSGVTQTPKHLITATGQRVTLRCSPRSGDLSVYWYQQSLDQGLQFLIQYYNGEERAKGNILERFSAQQFPDLHSELNLSSLELGDSALYFCASRSVGSGRNEQFFGPGTRLTVL.

The J gene is TRBJ2-1, the V gene TRBV9; D unresolved. CDR3 size: 16 residues. Germline CDR1 is SGDLS and CDR2 is YYNGEE. The ends were cut back, 1 base at V and 3 bases at J, with 14 bases in the middle. The CDR3 loop reads CASSVSGHVGYNEQFF. The CDR3 DNA sequence: TGTGCCAGCAGCGTATCTGGCCACGTTGGCTACAATGAGCAGTTCTTC.

The chain employs TRBV29-1 and TRBJ2-3; possibly TRBD1 for D (5 bases). The V end lost 4 bases, the J end lost 0 bases, and 8 bases lay between the germline ends. CDR1 is SQVTM and CDR2 is ANQGSEA in the germline V gene. This CDR3 contains 13 residues. CDR3 DNA: TGCAGCGTTGTACAGGCAAGCACAGATACGCAGTATTTT. Amino acids: CSVVQASTDTQYF.

The table lists this clone with a count of one. The gene calls are TRBV19 and TRBJ2-2; tentative D call: TRBD1 (5 bases). The CDR3 extends over 13 amino acids. Looked up from germline, CDR1 is LNHDA and CDR2 is SQIVND (reference sequence). V lost 10 bases and J 1 base, leaving 10 bases between the germline ends. For the CDR3, the DNA is TGTGCCACTGAAGGACAGAACACCGGGGAGCTGTTTTTT. Translating it yields CATEGQNTGELFF.

The chain has TRBV12-3 or TRBV12-4 and TRBJ2-1; weak D call: TRBD2 (7 bases). Trimming shortened V by 4 bases and J by 15 bases, and 16 bases separated the two germline ends. The CDR3 is 12 amino acids. Here the CDR3 DNA reads TGTGCCAGCAGTTCGGGGGGCCTGGTTCCGTTCTTC. Translation: CASSSGGLVPFF.

The chain employs TRBV18 and TRBJ1-2; D gene unclear. The CDR3 consists of 15 residues. Germline V lookup: CDR1 KGHSH, CDR2 LQKENI. Trimming took off 3 bases at V and 4 bases at J, with 15 bases between the two ends. The CDR3 loop reads CASSPQDPLVYGYTF. CDR3 sequence (DNA): TGTGCCAGCTCACCTCAAGACCCACTAGTCTATGGCTACACCTTC.

This clone was seen once. Germline is not matched at one junction end, which may reflect a read error. The V gene is TRBV7-7, the J gene TRBJ2-2, with TRBD2 matching over 8 bases. CDR1 SSHAT and CDR2 FNYEAQ come from the germline V gene (reference sequence). The CDR3 extends over 16 amino acids. The CDR3 protein is CASSAGSGSGTGELFF. DNA for the CDR3: TGTGCTAGCAGCGCCGGAAGCGGGAGCGGCACCGGGGAGCTGTTTTTT.

The sample holds a few counts of this clone. The chain is built from TRBV3-1 (or the pseudogene TRBV3-2) and TRBJ1-4; possible D gene TRBD1, 5 bases. The CDR3 totals 15 residues. Germline V CDR1 and CDR2: LGHDT, YNNKEL (reference sequence). V was pared by 4 bases and J by 0 bases, with 9 bases between. The DNA of the CDR3 is TGTGCCAGCAGCCTAAGGGGTGCAACTAATGAAAAACTGTTTTTT. Amino acid sequence: CASSLRGATNEKLFF.